This T cell receptor beta chain derives from a study of cytomegalovirus exposure and HLA in healthy donors. About the study: Among 150 million to 200 million T cells, an earlier analysis found about 100 million unique TCR beta sequences. Study findings and constraints: Some segments of the V type, notably TRBV6-2 and TRBV6-3, were excluded as indistinguishable. Later genetic work tied a missense DCLRE1C variant to beta-chain V and J trimming. In vitro checks showed that three CMV-associated chains really do target CMV antigens.

The table lists this clone with a count of one. Its antigen is undetermined. Trimming at V came to 4 bases and at J to 4 bases, leaving 5 bases not matched to a gene. CDR3 length: 14 amino acids. Looked up from germline, CDR1 is SGHDT and CDR2 is YYEEEE. Researchers ran the PCR with 60 Vbeta and 13 Jbeta primers. The protocol was immunoSEQ multiplex PCR, while the TCRdb copy is restricted to in-frame clones and leaves out a portion. This table holds 200,000 or so clones, approximately 88% found once. The chain couples TRBV5-6 to TRBJ1-1, with 9 bases lining up with TRBD1. Sequencing was done on a sample of PBMCs. The clonotype was recovered from a woman between 45 and 65 years old in good health and CMV-seropositive. The CDR3: CASSLDRGVTEAFF. The CDR3 region has the DNA TGTGCCAGCAGCCTGGACAGGGGAGTCACTGAAGCTTTCTTT. Full variable domain (remainder filled in from reference TRBV5-6 and TRBJ1-1): DAGVTQSPTHLIKTRGQQVTLRCSPKSGHDTVSWYQQALGQGPQFIFQYYEEEERQRGNFPDRFSGHQFPNYSSELNVNALLLGDSALYLCASSLDRGVTEAFFGQGTRLTVV.